This entry lists 14 T cell receptor beta chains sequenced from one sample in a study of shared clonotypes between healthy human individuals (dated by TCRdb to 2019 to 2021). Library creation used the immunoSEQ multiplex PCR assay. In TCRdb, the immuneACCESS table is reduced to in-frame sequences with V and J assigned. These tables do not hold every clone; where another copy was compared, an unresolved V gene accounts for under half, and the others remain unexplained. The sample table shows approximately 500,000 clones, and 90% to 96% are seen once. About 0.057% of the sample is in the top ten clones. The sequenced material came from naive CD4+ T cells sorted from blood. Read against the paper, the sample's cell subset or site label means: CD45RA+ positively selected. These receptors all stem from a woman in her twenties or thirties in good health.

This chain connects TRBV18 to TRBJ2-2; TRBD1 matches 8 bases. The CDR3 has 15 residues. CDR1 and CDR2 (germline): KGHSH, LQKENI. The junction had 3 bases not matched to a gene; V was cut back by 5 bases and J by 1 base. The CDR3: CASSSGTGNTGELFF. For the CDR3, the DNA is TGTGCCAGCTCATCCGGGACAGGGAACACCGGGGAGCTGTTTTTT.

V and J are TRBV28 and TRBJ1-2; perhaps TRBD1 as D (5 bases). Deletions cut 6 bases from V and 4 bases from J, with 15 bases between. This CDR3 has 14 amino acids. Germline CDR1 MDHEN, CDR2 SYDVKM. The CDR3 loop reads CASSPGGVLYGYTF. CDR3 DNA: TGTGCCAGCAGCCCAGGAGGGGTTCTCTATGGCTACACCTTC.

The rearrangement uses TRBV6-5 and TRBJ2-1; 9 bases are a match to TRBD2. This CDR3 has 13 residues. V lost 8 bases and J lost 2; bases outside the gene matches: 1. In germline, CDR1 is MNHEY, CDR2 SVGAGI. CDR3 in amino acids: CASGTSPYNEQFF. In DNA, the CDR3 is TGTGCCAGCGGGACTAGCCCCTACAATGAGCAGTTCTTC.

The J gene is TRBJ2-2, the V gene TRBV6-5; TRBD2 might be the D (5 bases). The V end lost 5 bases, the J end lost 2 bases, and 9 bases lay between the germline ends. CDR1 and CDR2 (germline): MNHEY, SVGAGI. There are 14 residues in the CDR3. CDR3 sequence (DNA): TGTGCCAGCAGTGAGAGCGGTAACACCGGGGAGCTGTTTTTT. Its translation is CASSESGNTGELFF.

The chain has TRBV19 and TRBJ2-3, with 8 nucleotides matching TRBD1. Trimming removed 10 bases from V and 0 bases from J; junction bases left unmatched: 9. This CDR3 spans 15 amino acids. CDR1 and CDR2 from the germline V gene are LNHDA and SQIVND (reference sequence). The CDR3 loop reads CATMSRQGSTDTQYF. CDR3 coding DNA: TGTGCCACTATGAGCCGACAGGGGAGCACAGATACGCAGTATTTT.

Only one count was recorded for this clone. The gene calls are TRBV5-1 and TRBJ2-2, with 7 positions matching TRBD2. V was pared by 2 bases and J by 0 bases, with 1 base of the junction left unmatched. CDR3 length: 15 amino acids. The germline V gene has CDR1 SGHRS and CDR2 YFSETQ. CDR3 amino acids: CASSLAGPNTGELFF. The CDR3 bases are TGCGCCAGCAGCTTAGCGGGACCGAACACCGGGGAGCTGTTTTTT.

The CDR3 DNA reads TGTGCCAGCAGTCCAGGGGAATATGGCTACACCTTC. Encoded protein: CASSPGEYGYTF. V gene TRBV2 combines with J gene TRBJ1-2; possible D gene TRBD1, 6 bases. This CDR3 is built from 12 residues. Trimming took off 5 bases at V and 5 bases at J, with 9 bases between the two ends. CDR1 is SNHLY, CDR2 FYNNEI, per germline.

This chain links TRBV28 with TRBJ2-1; D is undetermined. The length of the CDR3 is 15 residues. V was shortened by 2 bases and J by 6 bases, with 14 bases between the two germline ends. From germline, CDR1 is MDHEN and CDR2 SYDVKM. CDR3 nucleotides: TGTGCCAGCAGTTTACCCGCAGGTCTTTTCAATGAGCAGTTCTTC. Translated, it gives CASSLPAGLFNEQFF.

This rearrangement joins TRBV5-4 to TRBJ2-5; 8 bases fit TRBD1. The V and J ends lost 4 bases and 5 bases, in that order; junction bases with no gene match: 7. The CDR3 is 14 amino acids. The germline CDR1 and CDR2 sequences are SGHNT and YYREEE (reference sequence). CDR3 amino acids: CASSPDRVHETQYF. Here the CDR3 DNA reads TGTGCCAGCAGCCCGGACAGGGTCCATGAGACCCAGTACTTC.

This clone was seen once. The V call is TRBV28, the J call TRBJ2-7; no clear D gene. The CDR3 has 14 amino acids. Trimming took off 6 bases at V and 9 bases at J, with 21 bases between the two ends. Germline CDR1 reads MDHEN; CDR2 reads SYDVKM. The CDR3 DNA reads as TGTGCCAGCAGAAAAACCGGAGACACACCAGCGCAGTACTTC. This translates into CASRKTGDTPAQYF.

This rearrangement joins TRBV6-5 to TRBJ2-7; D is perhaps TRBD1 (5 bases). The V and J ends lost 2 bases and 3 bases respectively, with 11 bases between them. CDR3 length: 14 residues. Germline V CDR1 and CDR2: MNHEY, SVGAGI. CDR3 residues: CASSYGQGNYEQYF. The CDR3 bases are TGTGCCAGCAGTTACGGGCAGGGTAACTACGAGCAGTACTTC.

This chain uses TRBV25-1 with TRBJ1-1; the match to TRBD1 covers 7 bases. Germline trimming cut 5 bases from V and 1 base from J; bases unmatched to any gene: 7. The CDR3 loop spans 15 amino acids. The germline gives CDR1 MGHDK, CDR2 SYGVNS. The CDR3 region has the DNA TGTGCCAGCAGTACAAGACAGGGATGGAACACTGAAGCTTTCTTT. Amino acids: CASSTRQGWNTEAFF.

The genes are TRBV18 and TRBJ1-2; weak D call: TRBD1 (5 bases). The CDR3 is 16 amino acids. Germline V gene sequence: CDR1 KGHSH, CDR2 LQKENI. Trimming pared 4 bases from V and 1 base from J, leaving 16 bases between. CDR3 DNA sequence: TGTGCCAGCTCACATGGGGCGGATCAACTTAACTATGGCTACACCTTC. Protein sequence: CASSHGADQLNYGYTF.

The chain carries TRBV6-4 and TRBJ2-3; tentative D call: TRBD2 (6 bases). This CDR3 has 15 residues. The V end lost 3 bases, the J end lost 0 bases, and 10 bases lay between the germline ends. The germline V gene has CDR1 MRHNA and CDR2 SNTAGT. CDR3 region: CASSESSGSTDTQYF. CDR3 DNA sequence: TGTGCCAGCAGTGAGAGCAGCGGGAGCACAGATACGCAGTATTTT.